This TCR beta chain originates from a study of T cell repertoires in cytomegalovirus infection. Trimming took 7 bases from V and 6 from J, leaving 11 bases between them. The CDR3 is 12 residues long. Study-wide results and caveats: Dominating the ex vivo response were TCR beta clonotypes that were CMV-specific and HLA-C-restricted.

In the case of this clonotype: Its antigen remains unknown.

TCRdb itself ran the reads through MiXCR, one entry per CDR3 protein. The table records 170,000 or so distinct CDR3 sequences, 13% to 15% of them present only once. This clonotype was obtained from a human donor in good health (CMV status not recorded). Some clones in this sample may be carry-over from other donors' samples. Sequencing was done on a sample of PBMCs. This chain uses TRBV12-3 or TRBV12-4 with TRBJ2-3; D gene uncertain. The CDR3 protein is CASIFSLDTQYF. DNA of the CDR3: TGTGCCAGCATTTTTTCCCTTGATACGCAGTATTTT.